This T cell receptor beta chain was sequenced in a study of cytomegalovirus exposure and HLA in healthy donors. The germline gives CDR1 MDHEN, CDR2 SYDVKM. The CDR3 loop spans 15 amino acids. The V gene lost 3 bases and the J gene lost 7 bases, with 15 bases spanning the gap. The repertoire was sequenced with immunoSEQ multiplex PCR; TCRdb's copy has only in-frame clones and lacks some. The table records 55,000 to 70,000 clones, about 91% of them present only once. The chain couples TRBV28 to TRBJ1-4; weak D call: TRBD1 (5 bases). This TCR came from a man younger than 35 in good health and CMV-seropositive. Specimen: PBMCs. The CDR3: CASSFVGQGGEKLFF. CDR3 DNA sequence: TGTGCCAGCAGTTTCGTGGGGCAGGGAGGTGAAAAACTGTTTTTT.